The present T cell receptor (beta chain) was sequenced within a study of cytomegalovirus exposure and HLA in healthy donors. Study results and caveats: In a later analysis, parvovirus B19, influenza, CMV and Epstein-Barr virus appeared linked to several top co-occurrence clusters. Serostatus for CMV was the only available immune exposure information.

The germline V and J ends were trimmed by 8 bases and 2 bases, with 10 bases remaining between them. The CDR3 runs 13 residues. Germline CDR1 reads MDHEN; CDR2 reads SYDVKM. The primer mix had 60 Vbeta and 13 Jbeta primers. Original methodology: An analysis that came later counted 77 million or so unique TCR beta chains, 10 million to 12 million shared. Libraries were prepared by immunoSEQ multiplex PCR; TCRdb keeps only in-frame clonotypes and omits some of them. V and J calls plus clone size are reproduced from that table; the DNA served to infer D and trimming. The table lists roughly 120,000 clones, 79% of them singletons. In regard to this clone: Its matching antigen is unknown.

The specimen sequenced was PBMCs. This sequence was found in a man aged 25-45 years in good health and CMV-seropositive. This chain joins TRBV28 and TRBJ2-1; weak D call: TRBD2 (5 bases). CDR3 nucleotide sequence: TGTGCCAGCGGCCTGACTACCTACAATGAGCAGTTCTTC. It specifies CASGLTTYNEQFF.